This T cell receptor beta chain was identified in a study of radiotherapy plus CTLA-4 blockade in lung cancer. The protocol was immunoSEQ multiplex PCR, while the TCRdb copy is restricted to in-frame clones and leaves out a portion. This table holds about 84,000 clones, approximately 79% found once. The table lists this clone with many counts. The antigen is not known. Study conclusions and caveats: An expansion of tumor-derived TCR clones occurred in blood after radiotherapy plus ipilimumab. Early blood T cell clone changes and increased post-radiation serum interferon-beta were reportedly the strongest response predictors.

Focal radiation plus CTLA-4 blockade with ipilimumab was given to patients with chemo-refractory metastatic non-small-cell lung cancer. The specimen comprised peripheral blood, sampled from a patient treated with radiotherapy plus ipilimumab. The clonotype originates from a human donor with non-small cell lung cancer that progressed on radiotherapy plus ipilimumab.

For the CDR3, the DNA is TGTGCCAGCAGCCCCGTCGGGGGAACCGTACAGCCCCAGCATTTT. Its protein product is CASSPVGGTVQPQHF. The gene calls are TRBV28 and TRBJ1-5, with D possibly being TRBD1 (5 bases). The CDR3 loop spans 15 amino acids. Trimming took off 6 bases at V and 7 bases at J, with 19 bases between the two ends. Germline CDR1 reads MDHEN; CDR2 reads SYDVKM.